The 2 T cell receptor beta chains reported below all come from one sample, sequenced in a study of blood T cell repertoires in COVID-19. Produced via immunoSEQ multiplex PCR; TCRdb's table is partial and in-frame only. The sample has some 260,000 clones; approximately 77% are singletons. The sample comprised peripheral blood. These receptors were obtained from a woman between 18 and 29 years old with acute or convalescent COVID-19.

This rearrangement joins TRBV6-1 to TRBJ2-1; TRBD2 matches at 8 bases. Germline V gene lookup returns CDR1 MNHNS and CDR2 SASEGT. V lost 3 bases and J lost 8; bases outside the gene matches: 9. CDR3 length equals 15 residues. The CDR3 loop is CASSEGLTGGDEQFF. The CDR3 DNA is TGTGCCAGCAGTGAGGGTTTGACGGGAGGGGATGAGCAGTTCTTC.

The gene calls are TRBV29-1 and TRBJ2-1; 12 bases match TRBD2. Germline values: CDR1 SQVTM, CDR2 ANQGSEA. V shed 3 bases, J shed 6 bases, and the junction held 15 bases outside the gene matches. This CDR3 spans 18 amino acids. In DNA, the CDR3 is TGCAGCGTTGAGTTGAGACTACTAGCGGGAGGAACTCTCAATGAGCAGTTCTTC. Translating it yields CSVELRLLAGGTLNEQFF.